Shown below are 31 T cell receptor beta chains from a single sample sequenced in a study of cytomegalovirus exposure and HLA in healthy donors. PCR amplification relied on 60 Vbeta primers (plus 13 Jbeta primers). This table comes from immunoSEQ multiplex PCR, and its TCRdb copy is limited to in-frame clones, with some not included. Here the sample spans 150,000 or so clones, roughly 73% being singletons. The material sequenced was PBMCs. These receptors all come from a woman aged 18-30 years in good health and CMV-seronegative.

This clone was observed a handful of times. The CDR3 spells CASMGTVNTEAFF. As DNA, the CDR3 is TGTGCCAGCATGGGGACAGTCAACACTGAAGCTTTCTTT. This chain links TRBV11-2 with TRBJ1-1, with TRBD1 identical over 7 bases. The CDR3 is 13 residues long. Germline lookup yields CDR1 SGHAT and CDR2 FQNNGV. The trim removed 7 bases at V and 2 bases at J, leaving 4 bases unmatched.

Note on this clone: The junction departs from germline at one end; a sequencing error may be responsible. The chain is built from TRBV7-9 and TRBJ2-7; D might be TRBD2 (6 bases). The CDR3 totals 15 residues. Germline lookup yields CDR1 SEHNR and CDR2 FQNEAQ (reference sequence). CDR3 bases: TGTTCCAGCAGCCGGGAGTGGGGCTTTTCCTACGAGCAGTACTTC. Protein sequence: CSSSREWGFSYEQYF.

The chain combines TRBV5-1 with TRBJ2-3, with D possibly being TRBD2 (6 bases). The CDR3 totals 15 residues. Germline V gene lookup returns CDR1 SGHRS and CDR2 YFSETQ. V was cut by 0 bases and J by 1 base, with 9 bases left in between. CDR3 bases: TGCGCCAGCAGCTTGGCCCCGGGGGGCACAGATACGCAGTATTTT. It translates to CASSLAPGGTDTQYF.

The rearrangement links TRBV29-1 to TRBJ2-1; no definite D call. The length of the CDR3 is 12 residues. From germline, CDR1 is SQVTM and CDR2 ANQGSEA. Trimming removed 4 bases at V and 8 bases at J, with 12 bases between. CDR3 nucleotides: TGCAGCGTTGGTTTGGCAAGCGATGAGCAGTTCTTC. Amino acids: CSVGLASDEQFF.

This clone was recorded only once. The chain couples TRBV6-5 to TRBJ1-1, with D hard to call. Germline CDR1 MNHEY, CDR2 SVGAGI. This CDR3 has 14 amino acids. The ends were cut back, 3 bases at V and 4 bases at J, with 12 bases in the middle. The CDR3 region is CASSYVYEGTEAFF. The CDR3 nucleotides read TGTGCCAGCAGTTATGTCTACGAGGGCACTGAAGCTTTCTTT.

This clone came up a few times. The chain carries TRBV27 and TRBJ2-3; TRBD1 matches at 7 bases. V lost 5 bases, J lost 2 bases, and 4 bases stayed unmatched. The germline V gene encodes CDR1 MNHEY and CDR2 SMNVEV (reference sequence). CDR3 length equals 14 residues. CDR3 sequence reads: CASSQDRPTDTQYF. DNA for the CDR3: TGTGCCAGCAGTCAGGACAGGCCCACAGATACGCAGTATTTT.

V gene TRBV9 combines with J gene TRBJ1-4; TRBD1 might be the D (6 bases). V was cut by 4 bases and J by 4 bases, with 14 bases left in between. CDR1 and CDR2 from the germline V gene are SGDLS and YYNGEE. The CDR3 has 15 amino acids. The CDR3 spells CASSWSGTHNEKLFF. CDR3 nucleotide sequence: TGTGCCAGCAGCTGGTCAGGGACACATAATGAAAAACTGTTTTTT.

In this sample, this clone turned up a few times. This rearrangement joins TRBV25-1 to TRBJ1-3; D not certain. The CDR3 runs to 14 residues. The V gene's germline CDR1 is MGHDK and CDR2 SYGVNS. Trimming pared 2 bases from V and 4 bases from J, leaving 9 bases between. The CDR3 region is CASSERVGGNTIYF. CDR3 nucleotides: TGTGCCAGCAGTGAACGAGTGGGCGGAAACACCATATATTTT.

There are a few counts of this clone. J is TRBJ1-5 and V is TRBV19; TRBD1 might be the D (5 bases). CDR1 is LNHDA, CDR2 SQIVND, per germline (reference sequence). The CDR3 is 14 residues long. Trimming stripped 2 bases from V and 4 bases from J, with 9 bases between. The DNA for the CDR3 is TGTGCCAGTAGTATATCGGGGGTAAATCAGCCCCAGCATTTT. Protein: CASSISGVNQPQHF.

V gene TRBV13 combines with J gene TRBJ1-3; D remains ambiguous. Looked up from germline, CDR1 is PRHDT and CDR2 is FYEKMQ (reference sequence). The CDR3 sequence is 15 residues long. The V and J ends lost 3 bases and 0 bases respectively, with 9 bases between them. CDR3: CASSLRTVSGNTIYF. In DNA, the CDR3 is TGTGCCAGCAGCTTGAGAACCGTCTCTGGAAACACCATATATTTT.

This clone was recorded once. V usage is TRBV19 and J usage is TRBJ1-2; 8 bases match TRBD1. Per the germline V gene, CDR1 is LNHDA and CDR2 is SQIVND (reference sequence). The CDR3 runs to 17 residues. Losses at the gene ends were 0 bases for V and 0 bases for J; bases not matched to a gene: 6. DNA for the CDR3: TGTGCCAGTAGTATAGATGCAGGGACAGGATCTAACTATGGCTACACCTTC. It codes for CASSIDAGTGSNYGYTF.

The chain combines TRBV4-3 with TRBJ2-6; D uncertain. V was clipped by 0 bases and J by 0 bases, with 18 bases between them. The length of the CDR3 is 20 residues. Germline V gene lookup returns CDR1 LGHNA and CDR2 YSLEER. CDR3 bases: TGCGCCAGCAGCCAAGAATTACCCGCAGTTCTCAGCTCTGGGGCCAACGTCCTGACTTTC. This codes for CASSQELPAVLSSGANVLTF.

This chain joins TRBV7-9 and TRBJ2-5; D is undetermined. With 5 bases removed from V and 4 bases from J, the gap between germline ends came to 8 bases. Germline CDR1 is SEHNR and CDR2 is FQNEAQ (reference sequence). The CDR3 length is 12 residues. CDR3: CASSPASETQYF. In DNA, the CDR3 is TGTGCCAGCAGCCCCGCGTCAGAGACCCAGTACTTC.

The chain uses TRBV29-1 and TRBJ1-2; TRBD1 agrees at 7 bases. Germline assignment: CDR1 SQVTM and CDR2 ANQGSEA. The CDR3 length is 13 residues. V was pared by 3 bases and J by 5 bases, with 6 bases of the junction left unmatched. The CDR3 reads CSVEEGAGYGYTF. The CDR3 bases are TGCAGCGTTGAGGAGGGGGCCGGGTATGGCTACACCTTC.

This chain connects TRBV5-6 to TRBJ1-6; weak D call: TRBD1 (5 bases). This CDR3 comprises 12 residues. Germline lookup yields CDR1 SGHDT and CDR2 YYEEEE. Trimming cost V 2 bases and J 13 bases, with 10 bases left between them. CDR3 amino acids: CASSFSGGPLHF. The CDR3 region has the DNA TGTGCCAGCAGCTTTTCTGGGGGGCCCCTCCACTTT.

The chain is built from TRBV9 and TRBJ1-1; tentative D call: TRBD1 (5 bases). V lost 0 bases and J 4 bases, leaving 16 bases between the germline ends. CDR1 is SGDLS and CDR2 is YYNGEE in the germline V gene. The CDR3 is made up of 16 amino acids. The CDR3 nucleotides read TGTGCCAGCAGCGTAGGCCGAGGGTGGGGGGGCACTGAAGCTTTCTTT. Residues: CASSVGRGWGGTEAFF. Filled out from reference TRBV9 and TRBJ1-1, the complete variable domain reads DSGVTQTPKHLITATGQRVTLRCSPRSGDLSVYWYQQSLDQGLQFLIQYYNGEERAKGNILERFSAQQFPDLHSELNLSSLELGDSALYFCASSVGRGWGGTEAFFGQGTRLTVV.

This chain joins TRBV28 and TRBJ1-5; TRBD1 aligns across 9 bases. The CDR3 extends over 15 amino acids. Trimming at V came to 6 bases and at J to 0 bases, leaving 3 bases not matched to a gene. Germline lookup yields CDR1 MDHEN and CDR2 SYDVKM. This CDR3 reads CASSGTGYSNQPQHF. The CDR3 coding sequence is TGTGCCAGCAGCGGGACAGGGTATAGCAATCAGCCCCAGCATTTT.

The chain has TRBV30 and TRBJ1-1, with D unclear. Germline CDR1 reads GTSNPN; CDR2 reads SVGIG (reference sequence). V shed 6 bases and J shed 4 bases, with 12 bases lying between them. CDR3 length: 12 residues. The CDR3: CACFQTRTEAFF. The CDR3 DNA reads TGTGCCTGTTTCCAGACACGCACTGAAGCTTTCTTT.

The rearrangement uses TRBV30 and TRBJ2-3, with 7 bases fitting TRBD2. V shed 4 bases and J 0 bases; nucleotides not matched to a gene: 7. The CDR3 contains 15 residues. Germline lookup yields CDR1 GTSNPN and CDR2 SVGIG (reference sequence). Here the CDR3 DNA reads TGTGCCTGGATGACTAGCCGCTTTAGCACAGATACGCAGTATTTT. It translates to CAWMTSRFSTDTQYF.

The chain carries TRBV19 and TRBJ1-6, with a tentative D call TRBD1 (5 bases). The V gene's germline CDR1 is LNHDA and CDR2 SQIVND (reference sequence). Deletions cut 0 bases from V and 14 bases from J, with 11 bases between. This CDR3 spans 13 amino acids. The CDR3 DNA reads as TGTGCCAGTAGTATAGATCGCGGGACCTCCCTCCACTTT. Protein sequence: CASSIDRGTSLHF.

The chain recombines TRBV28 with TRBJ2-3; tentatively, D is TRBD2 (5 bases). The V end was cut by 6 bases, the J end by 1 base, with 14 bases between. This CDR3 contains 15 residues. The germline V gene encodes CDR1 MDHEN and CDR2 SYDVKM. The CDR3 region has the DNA TGTGCCAGCAGCCCCGGGCGGGTCGGCACAGATACGCAGTATTTT. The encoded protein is CASSPGRVGTDTQYF.

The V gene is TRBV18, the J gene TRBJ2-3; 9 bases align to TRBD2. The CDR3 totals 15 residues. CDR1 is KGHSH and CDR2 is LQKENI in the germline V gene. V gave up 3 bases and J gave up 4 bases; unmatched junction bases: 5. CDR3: CASSPLAGRADTQYF. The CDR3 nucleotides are TGTGCCAGCTCACCGCTAGCGGGAAGGGCAGATACGCAGTATTTT.

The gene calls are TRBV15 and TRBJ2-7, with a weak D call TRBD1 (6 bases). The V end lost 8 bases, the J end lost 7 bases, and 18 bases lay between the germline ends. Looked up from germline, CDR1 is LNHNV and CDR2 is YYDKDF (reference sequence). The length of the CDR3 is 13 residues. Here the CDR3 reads CATRDQGLGEQYF. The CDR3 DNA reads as TGTGCCACCCGAGACCAGGGGCTGGGGGAGCAGTACTTC.

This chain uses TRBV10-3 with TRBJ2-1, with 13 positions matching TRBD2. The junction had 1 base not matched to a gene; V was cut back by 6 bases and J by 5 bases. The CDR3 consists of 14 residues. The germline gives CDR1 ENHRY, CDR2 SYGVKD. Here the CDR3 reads CAIRGLAGDNEQFF. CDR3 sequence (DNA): TGTGCCATCAGAGGACTAGCGGGAGACAATGAGCAGTTCTTC.

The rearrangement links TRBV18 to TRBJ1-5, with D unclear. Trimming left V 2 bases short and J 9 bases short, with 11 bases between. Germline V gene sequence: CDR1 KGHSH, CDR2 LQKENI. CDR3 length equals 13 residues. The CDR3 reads CASSPGEEMPQHF. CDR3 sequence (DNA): TGTGCCAGCTCACCAGGGGAGGAGATGCCCCAGCATTTT.

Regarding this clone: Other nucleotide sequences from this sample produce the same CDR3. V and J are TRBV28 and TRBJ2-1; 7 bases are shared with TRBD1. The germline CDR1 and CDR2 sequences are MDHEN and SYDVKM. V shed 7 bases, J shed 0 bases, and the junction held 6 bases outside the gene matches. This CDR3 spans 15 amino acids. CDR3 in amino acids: CASTLGQSSYNEQFF. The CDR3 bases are TGTGCCAGCACCCTGGGACAGAGCTCCTACAATGAGCAGTTCTTC.

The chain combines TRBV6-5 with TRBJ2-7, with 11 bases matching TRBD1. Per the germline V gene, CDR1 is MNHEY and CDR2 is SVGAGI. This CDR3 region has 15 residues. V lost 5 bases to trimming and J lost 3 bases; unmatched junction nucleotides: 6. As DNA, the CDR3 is TGTGCCAGCAGTAACCCCGGGACAGGGGGCTACGAGCAGTACTTC. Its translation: CASSNPGTGGYEQYF.

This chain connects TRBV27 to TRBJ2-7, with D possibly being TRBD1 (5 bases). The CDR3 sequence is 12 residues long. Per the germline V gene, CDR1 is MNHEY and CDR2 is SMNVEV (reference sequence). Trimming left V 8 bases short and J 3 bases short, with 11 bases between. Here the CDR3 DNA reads TGTGCCAGCGCAAAGGGGAACTACGAGCAGTACTTC. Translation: CASAKGNYEQYF.

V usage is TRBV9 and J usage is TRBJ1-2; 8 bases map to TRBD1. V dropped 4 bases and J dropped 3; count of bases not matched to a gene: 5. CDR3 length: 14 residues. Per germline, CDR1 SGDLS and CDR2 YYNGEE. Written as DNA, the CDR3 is TGTGCCAGCAGCCACGGACAGGGAGACTATGGCTACACCTTC. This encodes CASSHGQGDYGYTF. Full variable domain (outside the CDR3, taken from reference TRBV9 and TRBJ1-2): DSGVTQTPKHLITATGQRVTLRCSPRSGDLSVYWYQQSLDQGLQFLIQYYNGEERAKGNILERFSAQQFPDLHSELNLSSLELGDSALYFCASSHGQGDYGYTFGSGTRLTVV.

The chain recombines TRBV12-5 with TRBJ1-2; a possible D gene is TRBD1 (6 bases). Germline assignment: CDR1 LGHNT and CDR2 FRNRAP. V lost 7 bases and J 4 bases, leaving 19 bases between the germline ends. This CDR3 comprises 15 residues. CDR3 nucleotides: TGTGCTAGTGCCCAACTCCGGGACAACTCCTATGGCTACACCTTC. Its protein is CASAQLRDNSYGYTF. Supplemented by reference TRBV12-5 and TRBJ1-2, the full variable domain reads DARVTQTPRHKVTEMGQEVTMRCQPILGHNTVFWYRQTMMQGLELLAYFRNRAPLDDSGMPKDRFSAEMPDATLATLKIQPSEPRDSAVYFCASAQLRDNSYGYTFGSGTRLTVV.

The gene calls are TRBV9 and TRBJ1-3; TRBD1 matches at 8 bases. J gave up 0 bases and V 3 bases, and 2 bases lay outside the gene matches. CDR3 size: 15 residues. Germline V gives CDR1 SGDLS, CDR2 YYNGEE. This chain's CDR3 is CASSAGTGSGNTIYF. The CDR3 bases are TGTGCCAGCAGCGCCGGGACAGGCTCTGGAAACACCATATATTTT.